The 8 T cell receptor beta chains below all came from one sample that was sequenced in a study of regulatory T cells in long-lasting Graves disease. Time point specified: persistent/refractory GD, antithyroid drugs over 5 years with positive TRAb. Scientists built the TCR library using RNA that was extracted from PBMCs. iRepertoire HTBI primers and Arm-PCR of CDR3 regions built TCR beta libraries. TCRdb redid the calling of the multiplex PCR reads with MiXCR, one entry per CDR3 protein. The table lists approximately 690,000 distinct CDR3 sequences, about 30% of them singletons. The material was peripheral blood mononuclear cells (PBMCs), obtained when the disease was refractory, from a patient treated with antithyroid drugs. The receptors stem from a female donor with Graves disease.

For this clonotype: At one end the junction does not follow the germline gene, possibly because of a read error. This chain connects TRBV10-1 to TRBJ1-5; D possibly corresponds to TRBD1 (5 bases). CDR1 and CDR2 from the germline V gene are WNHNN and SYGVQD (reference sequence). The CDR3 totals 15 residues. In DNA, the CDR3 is TGCGCCGGCAGTGAGTCACCGCCAGGGAATCAGCCCCAGCATTTT. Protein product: CAGSESPPGNQPQHF.

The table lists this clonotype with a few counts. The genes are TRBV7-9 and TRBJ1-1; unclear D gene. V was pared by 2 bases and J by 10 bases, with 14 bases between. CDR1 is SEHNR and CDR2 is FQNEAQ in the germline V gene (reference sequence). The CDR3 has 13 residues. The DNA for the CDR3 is TGTGCCAGCAGCTTACGCGACGCTGAAGCAGCTTTCTTT. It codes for CASSLRDAEAAFF. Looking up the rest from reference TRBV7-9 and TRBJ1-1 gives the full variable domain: DTGVSQNPRHKITKRGQNVTFRCDPISEHNRLYWYRQTLGQGPEFLTYFQNEAQLEKSRLLSDRFSAERPKGSFSTLEIQRTEQGDSAMYLCASSLRDAEAAFFGQGTRLTVV.

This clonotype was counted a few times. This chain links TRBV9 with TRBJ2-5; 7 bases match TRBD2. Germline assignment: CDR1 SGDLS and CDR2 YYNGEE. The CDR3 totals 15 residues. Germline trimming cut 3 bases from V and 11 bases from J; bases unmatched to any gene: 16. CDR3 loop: CASSDNTGTTAQQYF. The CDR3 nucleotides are TGTGCCAGCAGCGACAACACCGGGACTACCGCCCAGCAGTACTTC.

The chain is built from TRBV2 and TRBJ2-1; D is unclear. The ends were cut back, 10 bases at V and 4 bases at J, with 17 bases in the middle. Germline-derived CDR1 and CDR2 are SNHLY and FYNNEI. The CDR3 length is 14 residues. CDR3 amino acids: CATKTALKYNEQFF. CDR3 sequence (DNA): TGTGCCACTAAGACTGCACTAAAGTACAATGAGCAGTTCTTC.

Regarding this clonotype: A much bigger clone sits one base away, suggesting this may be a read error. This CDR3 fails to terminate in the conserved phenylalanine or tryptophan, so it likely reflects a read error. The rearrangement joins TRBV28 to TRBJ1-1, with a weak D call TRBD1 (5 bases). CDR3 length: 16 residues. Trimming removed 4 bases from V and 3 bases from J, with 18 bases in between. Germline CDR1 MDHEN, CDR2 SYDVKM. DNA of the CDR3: TGTGCCAGCAGTTCCCTATGGGGGGGGTTGGACACTGAAGCTTTCTCT. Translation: CASSSLWGGLDTEAFS.

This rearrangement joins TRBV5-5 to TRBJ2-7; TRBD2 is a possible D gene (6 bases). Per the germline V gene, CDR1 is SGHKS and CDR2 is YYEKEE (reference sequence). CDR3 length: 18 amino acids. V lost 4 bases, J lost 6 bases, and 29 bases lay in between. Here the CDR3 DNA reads TGTGCCAGCAGCCCACGCACCAAAATACGGGACTCCGTCCCCGAGCAGTACTTC. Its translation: CASSPRTKIRDSVPEQYF. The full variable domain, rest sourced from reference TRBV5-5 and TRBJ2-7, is DAGVTQSPTHLIKTRGQQVTLRCSPISGHKSVSWYQQVLGQGPQFIFQYYEKEERGRGNFPDRFSARQFPNYSSELNVNALLLGDSALYLCASSPRTKIRDSVPEQYFGPGTRLTVT.

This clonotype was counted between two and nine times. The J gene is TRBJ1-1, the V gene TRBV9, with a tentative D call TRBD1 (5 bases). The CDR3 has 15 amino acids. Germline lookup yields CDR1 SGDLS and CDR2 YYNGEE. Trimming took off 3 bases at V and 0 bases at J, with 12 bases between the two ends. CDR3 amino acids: CASSATQAMNTEAFF. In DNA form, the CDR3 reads TGTGCCAGCAGCGCGACACAGGCCATGAACACTGAAGCTTTCTTT.

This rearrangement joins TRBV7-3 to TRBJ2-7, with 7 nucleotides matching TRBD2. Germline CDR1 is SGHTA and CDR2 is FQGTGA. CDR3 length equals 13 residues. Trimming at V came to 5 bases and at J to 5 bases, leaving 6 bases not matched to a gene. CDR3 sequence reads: CASSASGTNEQYF. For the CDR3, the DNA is TGTGCCAGCAGCGCGTCCGGGACTAACGAGCAGTACTTC.